This T cell receptor beta chain was recovered during a study of T cell clonality in common variable immunodeficiency. This clone was recorded at least ten times. The read is 3 residues too short to cover the CDR3 end, so that end is filled in from the germline J gene. TCRdb keeps only in-frame clones here, not all; method: immunoSEQ multiplex PCR. This set yields over 45,000 clones and no singletons; the top ten hold about 1.8%. The CDR3 is made up of 18 amino acids. CDR1 GTSNPN and CDR2 SVGIG come from the germline V gene (reference sequence). The ends were cut back, 1 base at V and 0 bases at J, with 19 bases in the middle.

The sample consisted of peripheral blood mononuclear cells. This receptor was taken from a person aged 18 to 75 in good health. The rearrangement links TRBV30 to TRBJ2-1, with a possible D match to TRBD1 (6 bases). The sequenced part of the CDR3 DNA is TGTGCCTGGAGTGAGCTTGGGGGCGGCGTCAGCTCCTACAATGAG. Its translation is CAWSELGGGVSSYNE. The CDR3 in its entirety is CAWSELGGGVSSYNEQFF.